The 15 T cell receptor beta chains reported below all come from one sample, sequenced in a study of lymphopenia after photon versus proton radiotherapy. The table came from immunoSEQ multiplex PCR; TCRdb's copy has only in-frame clones and leaves some out. The repertoire holds approximately 35,000 clones, with under 90% as singletons. Here the sequenced sample was peripheral blood, taken from a patient treated with photon-based radiotherapy. The receptors come from a woman aged 45-65 years with pancreatic cancer.

This rearrangement joins TRBV27 to TRBJ2-7; D is undetermined. The V gene lost 5 bases and the J gene lost 0 bases, with 11 bases spanning the gap. Germline loops: CDR1 MNHEY, CDR2 SMNVEV (reference sequence). CDR3 length: 14 residues. CDR3 bases: TGTGCCAGCAGTCGGACGGAGAGCTCCTACGAGCAGTACTTC. It specifies CASSRTESSYEQYF.

The chain combines TRBV6-6 with TRBJ1-5; D gene ambiguous. Trimming removed 4 bases from V and 0 bases from J, with 7 bases in between. CDR1 is MNHNY and CDR2 is SVGAGI in the germline V gene (reference sequence). The CDR3 totals 14 residues. The CDR3 here is CASSLTDSNQPQHF. For the CDR3, the DNA is TGTGCCAGCAGTTTGACGGATAGCAATCAGCCCCAGCATTTT.

With respect to this clone: Different DNA sequences within this sample yield the same CDR3. The gene calls are TRBV2 and TRBJ2-3; tentative D call: TRBD2 (6 bases). The length of the CDR3 is 13 residues. From germline, CDR1 is SNHLY and CDR2 FYNNEI. The V and J ends lost 8 bases and 0 bases respectively, with 9 bases between them. For the CDR3, the DNA is TGTGCCAGCTCCGGGACTAGCACAGATACGCAGTATTTT. This encodes CASSGTSTDTQYF.

The rearrangement joins TRBV5-6 to TRBJ2-7; 8 nucleotides align to TRBD2. The CDR3 sequence is 13 residues long. V trimming: 4 bases; J trimming: 6 bases; junction bases outside the gene matches: 6. Germline-derived CDR1 and CDR2 are SGHDT and YYEEEE. Here the CDR3 DNA reads TGTGCCAGCAGCGGGGGACTAGTCGGCGAGCAGTACTTC. The encoded protein is CASSGGLVGEQYF.

V is TRBV5-1 and J is TRBJ2-2, with 9 bases fitting TRBD2. The germline gives CDR1 SGHRS, CDR2 YFSETQ. This CDR3 region has 16 residues. V trimming: 2 bases; J trimming: 10 bases; junction bases outside the gene matches: 12. DNA for the CDR3: TGCGCCAGCAGCTTTTTAGCGGGAGCCACGACTCTGGAGCTGTTTTTT. Translated, it gives CASSFLAGATTLELFF.

This sequence joins TRBV30 and TRBJ2-5; 7 bases align to TRBD1. CDR3 length equals 14 residues. The V and J ends lost 4 bases and 2 bases, in that order; junction bases with no gene match: 7. Germline CDR1 GTSNPN, CDR2 SVGIG (reference sequence). CDR3 nucleotide sequence: TGTGCCTGGAACTGGGACAGATTTCAAGAGACCCAGTACTTC. Encoded protein: CAWNWDRFQETQYF.

The chain links TRBV13 to TRBJ1-2, with 8 bases aligning to TRBD1. The CDR3 extends over 14 amino acids. J lost 1 base, V lost 6 bases, and 4 bases had no gene match. Per the germline V gene, CDR1 is PRHDT and CDR2 is FYEKMQ (reference sequence). The CDR3 loop is CASRRQGFNYGYTF. CDR3 coding DNA: TGTGCCAGCAGACGACAGGGGTTTAACTATGGCTACACCTTC.

The gene calls are TRBV28 and TRBJ2-7; D is possibly TRBD2 (6 bases). The V gene's germline CDR1 is MDHEN and CDR2 SYDVKM. Trimming removed 11 bases from V and 6 bases from J, with 20 bases in between. CDR3 length equals 13 residues. CDR3 region: CASWEAPRGEQYF. In DNA form, the CDR3 reads TGTGCCTCGTGGGAGGCCCCGAGGGGCGAGCAGTACTTC.

The gene calls are TRBV30 and TRBJ2-7; D gene unclear. Trimming removed 1 base at V and 2 bases at J, with 12 bases between. The CDR3 is 14 amino acids. Germline CDR1 is GTSNPN and CDR2 is SVGIG (reference sequence). The CDR3 DNA reads as TGTGCCTGGAGTGCCCCCAGCACAGCCTACGAGCAGTACTTC. The encoded protein is CAWSAPSTAYEQYF.

The V gene is TRBV25-1, the J gene TRBJ2-7; TRBD1 matches 9 bases. Losses at the gene ends were 5 bases for V and 3 bases for J; bases not matched to a gene: 8. Germline CDR1 MGHDK, CDR2 SYGVNS. The CDR3 has 15 residues. The CDR3 coding sequence is TGTGCCAGCAGTAACTCAAGACAGGGGGGCTACGAGCAGTACTTC. Translated: CASSNSRQGGYEQYF.

In its sample, this clone was seen a few times. The chain employs TRBV27 and TRBJ2-7; 7 bases map to TRBD1. V was pared by 5 bases and J by 0 bases, with 7 bases of the junction left unmatched. The length of the CDR3 is 15 residues. Germline lookup yields CDR1 MNHEY and CDR2 SMNVEV (reference sequence). The CDR3 loop is CASSEGQPGSYEQYF. CDR3 DNA: TGTGCCAGCAGTGAGGGACAGCCTGGCTCCTACGAGCAGTACTTC.

V usage is TRBV25-1 and J usage is TRBJ2-7, with 7 bases aligning to TRBD1. Per the germline V gene, CDR1 is MGHDK and CDR2 is SYGVNS. This CDR3 is 15 amino acids long. With 5 bases clipped from V and 3 bases from J, the junction kept 10 bases outside the gene matches. The CDR3 nucleotides read TGTGCCAGCAGTCAGGGACAAGGGGGCTTCTACGAGCAGTACTTC. It codes for CASSQGQGGFYEQYF.

The V gene is TRBV19, the J gene TRBJ2-3, with D unclear. Between the trimmed V and J ends, which lost 1 base and 0 bases, there was a span of 20 bases. Germline V gene data show CDR1 as LNHDA and CDR2 as SQIVND (reference sequence). CDR3 length: 19 amino acids. CDR3 loop: CASSIAPRATYSSTDTQYF. CDR3 coding DNA: TGTGCCAGTAGTATAGCACCAAGGGCCACCTACTCTAGCACAGATACGCAGTATTTT.

V usage is TRBV9 and J usage is TRBJ2-1, with 8 bases that match TRBD2. CDR3 length equals 17 residues. CDR1 is SGDLS and CDR2 is YYNGEE in the germline V gene. The trim removed 4 bases at V and 0 bases at J, leaving 9 bases unmatched. Written as DNA, the CDR3 is TGTGCCAGCAGCAAAACTAGCGGAGCGATCTCCTACAATGAGCAGTTCTTC. Its translation is CASSKTSGAISYNEQFF.

This chain's CDR3 is CASTQAGYQETQYF. DNA for the CDR3: TGTGCCAGCACCCAGGCAGGTTACCAAGAGACCCAGTACTTC. The J gene is TRBJ2-5, the V gene TRBV7-9; no clear D. Germline V gene data show CDR1 as SEHNR and CDR2 as FQNEAQ (reference sequence). The CDR3 sequence is 14 residues long. Trimming cost V 7 bases and J 0 bases, with 12 bases left between them.